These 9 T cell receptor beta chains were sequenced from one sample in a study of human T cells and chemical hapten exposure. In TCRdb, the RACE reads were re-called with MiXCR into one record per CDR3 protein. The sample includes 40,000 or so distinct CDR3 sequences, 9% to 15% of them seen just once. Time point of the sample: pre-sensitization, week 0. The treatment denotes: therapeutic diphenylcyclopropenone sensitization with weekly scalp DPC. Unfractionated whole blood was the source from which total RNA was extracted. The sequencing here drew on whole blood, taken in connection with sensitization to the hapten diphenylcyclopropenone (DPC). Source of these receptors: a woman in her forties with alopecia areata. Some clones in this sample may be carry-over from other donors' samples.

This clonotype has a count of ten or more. CDR3 residues: CASSLEGQRRPQHF. The CDR3 bases are TGTGCCAGCAGCTTAGAGGGACAGAGAAGGCCCCAGCATTTT. This rearrangement joins TRBV7-2 to TRBJ1-5; TRBD1 agrees at 7 bases. CDR1 is SGHTA and CDR2 is FQGNSA in the germline V gene. J lost 9 bases, V lost 1 base, and 6 bases had no gene match. This CDR3 is 14 amino acids long.

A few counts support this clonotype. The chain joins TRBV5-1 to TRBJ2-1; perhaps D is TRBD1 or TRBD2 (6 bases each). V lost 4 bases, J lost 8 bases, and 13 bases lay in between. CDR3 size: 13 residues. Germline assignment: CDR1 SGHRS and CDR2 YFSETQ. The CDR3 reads CASSLTGGDEQFF. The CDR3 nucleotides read TGCGCCAGCAGCCTGACCGGGGGCGATGAGCAGTTCTTC.

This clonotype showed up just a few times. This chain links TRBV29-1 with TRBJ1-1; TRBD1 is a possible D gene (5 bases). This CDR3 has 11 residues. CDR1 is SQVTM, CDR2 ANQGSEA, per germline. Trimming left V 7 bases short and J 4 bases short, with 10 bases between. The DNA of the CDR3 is TGCAGCGAACGAGGGGTCACTGAAGCTTTCTTT. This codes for CSERGVTEAFF. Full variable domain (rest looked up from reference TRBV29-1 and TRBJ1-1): SAVISQKPSRDICQRGTSLTIQCQVDSQVTMMFWYRQQPGQSLTLIATANQGSEATYESGFVIDKFPISRPNLTFSTLTVSNMSPEDSSIYLCSERGVTEAFFGQGTRLTVV.

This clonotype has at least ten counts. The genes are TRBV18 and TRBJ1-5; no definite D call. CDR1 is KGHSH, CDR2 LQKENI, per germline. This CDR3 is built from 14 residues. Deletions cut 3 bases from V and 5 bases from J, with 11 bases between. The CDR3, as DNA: TGTGCCAGCTCACCCTTGGAGTCTGATCAGCCCCAGCATTTT. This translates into CASSPLESDQPQHF.

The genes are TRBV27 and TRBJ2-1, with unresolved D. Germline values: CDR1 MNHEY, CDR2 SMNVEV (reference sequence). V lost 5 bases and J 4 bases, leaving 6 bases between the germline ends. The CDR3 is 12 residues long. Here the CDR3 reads CASSPGYNEQFF. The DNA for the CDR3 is TGTGCCAGCAGTCCAGGTTACAATGAGCAGTTCTTC.

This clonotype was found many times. The CDR3 coding sequence is TGCGCCAGCAGCCAAACCTTCGGAGGCGAGTTCGTCTACGAGCAGTACTTC. It specifies CASSQTFGGEFVYEQYF. This chain connects TRBV4-1 to TRBJ2-7; a weak D match, TRBD2 (5 bases). Germline values: CDR1 MGHRA, CDR2 YSYEKL. Trimming took 2 bases from V and 3 from J, leaving 20 bases between them. The CDR3 consists of 17 residues.

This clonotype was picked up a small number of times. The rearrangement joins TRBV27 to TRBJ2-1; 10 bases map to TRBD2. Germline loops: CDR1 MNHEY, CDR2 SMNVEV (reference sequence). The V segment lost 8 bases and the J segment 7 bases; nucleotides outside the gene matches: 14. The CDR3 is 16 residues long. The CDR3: CASDSKAGGRRNEQFF. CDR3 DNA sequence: TGTGCCAGCGACTCGAAAGCGGGAGGGAGGAGGAATGAGCAGTTCTTC.

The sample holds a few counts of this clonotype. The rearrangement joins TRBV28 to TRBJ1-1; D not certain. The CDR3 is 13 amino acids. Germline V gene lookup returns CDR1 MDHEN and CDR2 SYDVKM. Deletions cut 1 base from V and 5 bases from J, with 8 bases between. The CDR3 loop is CASSLYWGTEAFF. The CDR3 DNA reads TGTGCCAGCAGTTTATATTGGGGTACTGAAGCTTTCTTT.

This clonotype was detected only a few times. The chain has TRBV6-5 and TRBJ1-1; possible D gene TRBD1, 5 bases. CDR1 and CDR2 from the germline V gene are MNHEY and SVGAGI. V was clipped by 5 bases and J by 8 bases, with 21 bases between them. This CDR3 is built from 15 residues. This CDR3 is CASSPRGVGRSEAFF. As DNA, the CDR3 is TGTGCCAGCAGTCCCCGGGGCGTCGGGAGGAGCGAAGCTTTCTTT.